This TCR beta chain is drawn from a study of cytomegalovirus exposure and HLA in healthy donors. Points from the study as a whole: On later analysis, the bulk of CMV-associated TCR beta chains appeared to be HLA-restricted.

The CDR3 is made up of 13 amino acids. The germline gives CDR1 ENHRY, CDR2 SYGVKD. The germline V and J ends were trimmed by 4 bases and 4 bases, with 9 bases remaining between them. This clone showed up just a few times. Antigen: not known. PCR amplification relied on 60 Vbeta primers (plus 13 Jbeta primers). The table came from immunoSEQ multiplex PCR; TCRdb's copy has only in-frame clones and leaves some out. The table records approximately 80,000 clones, 65% to 75% of them present only once. The genes are TRBV10-3 and TRBJ2-3; D possibly corresponds to TRBD1 (5 bases). The specimen was PBMCs. This TCR derives from a man aged 25-45 years in good health and CMV-seropositive. The CDR3 region has the DNA TGTGCCATCAGTGGGGGCGCCGCAGATACGCAGTATTTT. Translation gives CAISGGAADTQYF.